This T cell receptor (beta chain) appears in the sequencing data of a study of T cells in Graves' hyperthyroidism and ophthalmopathy. The V and J ends lost 4 bases and 4 bases respectively, with 20 bases between them. This CDR3 contains 17 residues. Graves' hyperthyroidism was deemed stable given no ophthalmopathy progression within 18 months. TCR beta CDR3 region amplification was performed from RNA transcripts. The HTBI set primed first-round TCR CDR3 RT-PCR. TCRdb reanalysed the multiplex PCR reads using MiXCR and keeps one entry per CDR3 protein. There are roughly 330,000 distinct CDR3 sequences in the sample; roughly 17% occur only once, and 33% lies in the top ten. This clonotype was seen many times.

The sequence was obtained from a man younger than 45 with Graves' hyperthyroidism. Sequencing used blood. V usage is TRBV12-3 or TRBV12-4 and J usage is TRBJ1-3; tentatively, D is TRBD1 (5 bases). The CDR3 is CASSSELRQTLGNTIYF. The CDR3 nucleotides read TGTGCCAGCAGTTCCGAGCTTCGACAGACCCTGGGAAACACCATATATTTT.